What follows describes a single TCR beta chain. The antigen remains unidentified. The CDR3 consists of 13 residues. Trimming pared 0 bases from V and 6 bases from J, leaving 6 bases between. Germline-derived CDR1 and CDR2 are MGHRA and YSYEKL. This sample was included in a study of post-analysis software for immune sequencing data. The study, taken as a whole, reports: Five or six TRBV segments, TRBV5-6, TRBV5-1 and TRBV20-1 among them, were found more frequent in patients than controls.

The authors incorporated unique molecular identifiers into the TCR beta cDNA libraries. Roughly 450,000 cDNA molecules came from approximately 1 to 10 million T cells. TCRdb re-called the PCR reads through MiXCR, storing one row per CDR3 protein. The sample shows hundreds of thousands of distinct CDR3 sequences, roughly 27% of them seen only once. The V gene is TRBV4-1, the J gene TRBJ1-5, with D uncertain. The receptor's source is a girl aged 10 to 17 with multiple sclerosis. The sequencing input was blood. The DNA for the CDR3 is TGCGCCAGCAGCCAAGATATGGTTCAGCCCCAGCATTTT. Protein sequence: CASSQDMVQPQHF.